The clone carrying this TCR beta chain was seen a few times. Its antigen is not known. Expressed TCRB transcripts were sequenced after all isolated RNA was converted to cDNA. Sequenced naive, central memory and regulatory T cell samples produced an average of around 3.9 million reads. Profiling relied on immunoSEQ multiplex PCR, and the TCRdb table lists in-frame clones only, not all of them. The sample shows 970,000 or so clones, 15% to 20% of them seen only once. The data belong to a study of beta chain features in type 1 diabetes. Staining for CD45RO/CCR7/CD25/CD127/CD95/CD27 allowed sorting of CD4+ naive, central memory, regulatory and stem cell-like memory cells. Study-wide findings and caveats: Possibly, sequencing cDNA over-represented cells that had high TCR expression levels.

Per germline, CDR1 SGHDN and CDR2 FVKESK. V was clipped by 3 bases and J by 2 bases, with 17 bases between them. CDR3 length: 16 amino acids. The specimen was naive CD4+ T cells from blood. The clonotype comes from a woman under 30 in good health. The genes are TRBV14 and TRBJ2-7; no reliable D call. The CDR3 protein is CASSQGSGSTAYEQYF. In nucleotides, the CDR3 is TGTGCCAGCAGCCAGGGGTCCGGGTCGACCGCCTACGAGCAGTACTTC.